The 23 T cell receptor beta chains below all came from one sample that was sequenced in a study of OX40 agonist ivuxolimab in advanced cancers. The data were produced by immunoSEQ multiplex PCR, yet TCRdb's version contains in-frame clones alone and is incomplete. The data hold about 22,000 clones, with about 89% observed a single time. The sequenced sample was CD4+ or CD8+ T cells sorted from blood, obtained in a trial of the OX40 agonist ivuxolimab. Source of these receptors: an adult with an advanced solid tumor such as melanoma, head and neck, liver or kidney cancer.

This chain links TRBV28 with TRBJ1-1; 9 bases are a match to TRBD1. V lost 3 bases, J lost 2 bases, and 7 bases stayed unmatched. The CDR3 runs to 16 residues. Germline V gene sequence: CDR1 MDHEN, CDR2 SYDVKM. The CDR3 here is CASSLPGTGQNTEAFF. In nucleotides, the CDR3 is TGTGCCAGCAGTTTGCCCGGGACAGGGCAAAACACTGAAGCTTTCTTT.

CDR3 DNA: TGTGCCAGCAGTTACGGAAGGGGGCGGAGTGGCTACACCTTC. Translation gives CASSYGRGRSGYTF. V is TRBV6-5 and J is TRBJ1-2; 7 positions agree with TRBD1. Germline loops: CDR1 MNHEY, CDR2 SVGAGI. V lost 2 bases, J lost 7 bases, and 7 bases stayed unmatched. The CDR3 has 14 amino acids.

This chain joins TRBV27 and TRBJ2-5; tentative D call: TRBD1 (6 bases). This CDR3 has 11 amino acids. V was pared by 6 bases and J by 12 bases, with 14 bases between. Germline values: CDR1 MNHEY, CDR2 SMNVEV (reference sequence). The DNA of the CDR3 is TGTGCCAGCAGCTACCGGGACATCGAGTACTTC. It encodes CASSYRDIEYF.

The chain carries TRBV9 and TRBJ2-5; 13 bases fit TRBD2. CDR1 is SGDLS and CDR2 is YYNGEE in the germline V gene. Germline trimming cut 3 bases from V and 3 bases from J; bases unmatched to any gene: 2. The CDR3 runs to 15 residues. CDR3 residues: CASSGLAGGEETQYF. The CDR3, as DNA: TGTGCCAGCAGCGGACTAGCGGGGGGCGAAGAGACCCAGTACTTC.

This CDR3 is CASSFGTVNYGYTF. The CDR3 nucleotides read TGTGCCAGCAGCTTCGGGACCGTGAACTATGGCTACACCTTC. The gene calls are TRBV5-6 and TRBJ1-2; tentatively, D is TRBD1 (5 bases). The CDR3 runs to 14 residues. Germline V lookup: CDR1 SGHDT, CDR2 YYEEEE. The V and J ends lost 2 bases and 2 bases respectively, with 10 bases between them.

The V call is TRBV5-6, the J call TRBJ2-7; weak D call: TRBD1 (5 bases). The ends were cut back, 2 bases at V and 4 bases at J, with 10 bases in the middle. Germline V gene lookup returns CDR1 SGHDT and CDR2 YYEEEE. The CDR3 loop spans 13 amino acids. CDR3: CASSLVKGYEQYF. The CDR3 coding sequence is TGTGCCAGCAGCTTAGTAAAGGGGTACGAGCAGTACTTC.

V gene TRBV2 combines with J gene TRBJ2-7; D unresolved. The germline V and J ends were trimmed by 11 bases and 5 bases, with 16 bases remaining between them. This CDR3 has 12 amino acids. Germline V gene lookup returns CDR1 SNHLY and CDR2 FYNNEI. The chain's CDR3 is CALTLRADEQYF. CDR3 DNA: TGTGCCTTAACCCTAAGGGCCGACGAGCAGTACTTC.

The gene calls are TRBV16 and TRBJ1-1; D unclear. From germline, CDR1 is KGHSY and CDR2 FQNENV. The CDR3 spans 11 residues. V lost 6 bases and J lost 8, with 10 bases in between. The CDR3, as DNA: TGTGCCAGCAGTCCCCCGGGAGAAGCTTTCTTT. Its translation is CASSPPGEAFF.

This chain connects TRBV6-5 to TRBJ1-5, with D maybe TRBD1 (5 bases). V was clipped by 7 bases and J by 2 bases, with 12 bases between them. The CDR3 sequence is 14 residues long. CDR1 and CDR2 from the germline V gene are MNHEY and SVGAGI. Here the CDR3 DNA reads TGTGCCAGCACCGGGACGCAAGGCAATCAGCCCCAGCATTTT. It is translated as CASTGTQGNQPQHF.

The chain employs TRBV5-1 and TRBJ1-2; D gene unclear. The V gene's germline CDR1 is SGHRS and CDR2 YFSETQ. Trimming took 4 bases from V and 8 from J, leaving 15 bases between them. This CDR3 is 13 amino acids long. DNA for the CDR3: TGCGCCAGCAGCCTAACTTACCTTGAGGGCTACACCTTC. Translated, it gives CASSLTYLEGYTF.

The CDR3 loop is CASSFTGFSYNEQFF. Here the CDR3 DNA reads TGTGCCAGCAGTTTTACAGGGTTTTCCTACAATGAGCAGTTCTTC. This sequence joins TRBV27 and TRBJ2-1; the D gene is possibly TRBD1 (6 bases). The germline V and J ends were trimmed by 3 bases and 1 base, with 10 bases remaining between them. The CDR3 length is 15 residues. Germline CDR1 reads MNHEY; CDR2 reads SMNVEV (reference sequence).

CDR3 sequence (DNA): TGTGCCAGCAGCCCCTCCGTGGGGTCAGTGAACTCTGGAAACACCATATATTTT. Translated, it gives CASSPSVGSVNSGNTIYF. This chain joins TRBV13 and TRBJ1-3; D gene uncertain. CDR3 length: 18 amino acids. V lost 5 bases and J lost 0, with 20 bases in between. Germline CDR1 is PRHDT and CDR2 is FYEKMQ (reference sequence).

This chain joins TRBV9 and TRBJ1-6, with D hard to call. With 0 bases removed from V and 7 bases from J, the gap between germline ends came to 5 bases. CDR1 is SGDLS, CDR2 YYNGEE, per germline. The CDR3 consists of 13 residues. CDR3 sequence (DNA): TGTGCCAGCAGCGTAGTGCACAATTCACCCCTCCACTTT. The encoded protein is CASSVVHNSPLHF.

This clone appeared a few times. CDR3 protein: CSVEAAGQGAGRNYGYTF. CDR3 nucleotides: TGCAGCGTTGAAGCGGCGGGACAGGGGGCAGGAAGGAACTATGGCTACACCTTC. J is TRBJ1-2 and V is TRBV29-1; 12 bases line up with TRBD1. Germline V lookup: CDR1 SQVTM, CDR2 ANQGSEA. The V segment lost 1 base and the J segment 2 bases; nucleotides outside the gene matches: 11. This CDR3 spans 18 amino acids.

This rearrangement joins TRBV30 to TRBJ1-4, with D maybe TRBD1 (5 bases). CDR1 GTSNPN and CDR2 SVGIG come from the germline V gene (reference sequence). The CDR3 loop spans 14 amino acids. Trimming took 0 bases from V and 7 from J, leaving 12 bases between them. This CDR3 reads CAWSVLGVREKLFF. In nucleotides, the CDR3 is TGTGCCTGGAGTGTACTAGGGGTTCGTGAAAAACTGTTTTTT.

J is TRBJ1-2 and V is TRBV27, with D tentatively TRBD1 (6 bases). V gave up 5 bases and J gave up 4 bases, with 20 bases separating them. The CDR3 has 16 amino acids. Germline CDR1 and CDR2: MNHEY and SMNVEV (reference sequence). CDR3 in amino acids: CASSPLTLQGFYGYTF. CDR3 coding DNA: TGTGCCAGCAGTCCCTTAACTCTACAGGGCTTCTATGGCTACACCTTC.

V gene TRBV7-9 combines with J gene TRBJ2-5; 11 nucleotides match TRBD1. The last part of the DNA fits TRBJ2-7 better; the J call may be wrong. There are 14 residues in the CDR3. Looked up from germline, CDR1 is SEHNR and CDR2 is FQNEAQ (reference sequence). As DNA, the CDR3 is TGTGCCAGCAGCTTAGCGGGACAGGGGGGCGAGCAGTACTTC. Translated, it gives CASSLAGQGGEQYF.

The chain has TRBV7-8 and TRBJ2-1; 12 bases are shared with TRBD2. The CDR3 is made up of 16 amino acids. Looked up from germline, CDR1 is SGHVS and CDR2 is FQNEAQ. Trimming cost V 1 base and J 8 bases; bases outside gene matches: 6. CDR3 in amino acids: CASSLGLAGGIYEQFF. The CDR3 coding sequence is TGTGCCAGCAGCTTAGGGCTAGCGGGGGGGATATATGAGCAGTTCTTC.

Turning to this clone: Additional DNA sequences in this sample encode the identical CDR3. The chain employs TRBV30 and TRBJ2-7; tentatively, D is TRBD1 or TRBD2 (5 bases each). The V gene lost 1 base and the J gene lost 3 bases, with 7 bases spanning the gap. The CDR3 is 12 residues long. Germline CDR1 reads GTSNPN; CDR2 reads SVGIG (reference sequence). Here the CDR3 reads CAWSGGSYEQYF. In DNA form, the CDR3 reads TGTGCCTGGAGTGGGGGGAGCTACGAGCAGTACTTC.

This clone came up a few times. The sample has other DNA sequences that encode this CDR3 too. The V call is TRBV7-9, the J call TRBJ1-4, with TRBD1 as a possible D gene (6 bases). Between the trimmed V and J ends, which lost 8 bases and 6 bases, there was a span of 16 bases. The CDR3 length is 14 residues. Germline V lookup: CDR1 SEHNR, CDR2 FQNEAQ (reference sequence). CDR3 sequence reads: CASRRGGGHEKLFF. CDR3 DNA sequence: TGTGCCAGCCGTCGGGGGGGCGGGCATGAAAAACTGTTTTTT.

J is TRBJ2-2 and V is TRBV19; D perhaps matches TRBD2 (5 bases). Deletions cut 7 bases from V and 4 bases from J, with 19 bases between. The length of the CDR3 is 16 residues. The germline V gene has CDR1 LNHDA and CDR2 SQIVND (reference sequence). The CDR3: CASTRLGGEGTGELFF. Written as DNA, the CDR3 is TGTGCCAGTACCCGGTTGGGCGGCGAGGGCACCGGGGAGCTGTTTTTT.

A word on this clone: This same CDR3 is encoded by further DNA sequences in the sample. The V and J genes are TRBV30 and TRBJ2-7; D may match TRBD1 or TRBD2 (5 bases each). CDR1 is GTSNPN, CDR2 SVGIG, per germline (reference sequence). The CDR3 sequence is 12 residues long. The ends were cut back, 4 bases at V and 4 bases at J, with 11 bases in the middle. CDR3 residues: CAWNLGRYEQYF. The CDR3 nucleotides read TGTGCCTGGAATCTGGGACGGTACGAGCAGTACTTC.

V usage is TRBV6-6 and J usage is TRBJ1-5; 9 bases match TRBD1. The V and J ends lost 4 bases and 7 bases, in that order; junction bases with no gene match: 11. Germline assignment: CDR1 MNHNY and CDR2 SVGAGI (reference sequence). The CDR3 runs 16 residues. The CDR3 spells CASSSSPGQGIQPQHF. The CDR3 DNA reads TGTGCCAGCAGTTCTTCTCCGGGACAGGGAATCCAGCCCCAGCATTTT.